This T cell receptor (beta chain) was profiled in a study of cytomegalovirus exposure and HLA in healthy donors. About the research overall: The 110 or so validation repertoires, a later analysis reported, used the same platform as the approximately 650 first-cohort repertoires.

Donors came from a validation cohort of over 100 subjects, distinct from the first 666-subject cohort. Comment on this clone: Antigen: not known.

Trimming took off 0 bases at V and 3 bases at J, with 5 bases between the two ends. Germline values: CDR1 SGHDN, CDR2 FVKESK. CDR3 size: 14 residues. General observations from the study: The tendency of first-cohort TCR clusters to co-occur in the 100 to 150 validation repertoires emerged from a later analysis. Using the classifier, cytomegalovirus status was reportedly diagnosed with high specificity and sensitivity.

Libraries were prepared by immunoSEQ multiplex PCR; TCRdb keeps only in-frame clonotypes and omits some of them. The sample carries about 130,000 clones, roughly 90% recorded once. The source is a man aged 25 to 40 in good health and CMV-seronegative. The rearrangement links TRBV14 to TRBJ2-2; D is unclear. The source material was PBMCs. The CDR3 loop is CASSQELYTGELFF. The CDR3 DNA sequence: TGTGCCAGCAGCCAAGAACTTTACACCGGGGAGCTGTTTTTT.